This paragraph reports one T cell receptor beta chain. The antigen is unknown. TCR beta CDR3 sequences were amplified from RNA transcripts. The TCR CDR3 was amplified in a first-round RT-PCR using the HTBI primer set. TCRdb itself ran the multiplex PCR reads through MiXCR, one entry per CDR3 protein. The top ten hold roughly two fifths of the sample, which has about 380,000 distinct CDR3 sequences, 15% to 20% seen once. This sample is drawn from a study of T cells in Graves' hyperthyroidism and ophthalmopathy. This CDR3 is built from 16 residues. Germline V lookup: CDR1 SGHTA, CDR2 FQGTGA. Trimming pared 4 bases from V and 0 bases from J, leaving 13 bases between. Diagnosis rested on symptoms, serum thyroxine and TRAb, thyroid ultrasound, and orbital computed tomography. About 10 ml of fresh peripheral blood supplied the PBMCs. Study-wide points: Ophthalmopathy got predicted by the model a median about 6.7 months before its onset.

This sequence was found in a man aged 18 to 30 with Graves' ophthalmopathy. The chain is built from TRBV7-3 and TRBJ1-3; D is undetermined. Sequenced input: blood. The DNA of the CDR3 is TGTGCCAGCAGCTCGTTCGAGGCCCACTCTGGAAACACCATATATTTT. Protein: CASSSFEAHSGNTIYF.